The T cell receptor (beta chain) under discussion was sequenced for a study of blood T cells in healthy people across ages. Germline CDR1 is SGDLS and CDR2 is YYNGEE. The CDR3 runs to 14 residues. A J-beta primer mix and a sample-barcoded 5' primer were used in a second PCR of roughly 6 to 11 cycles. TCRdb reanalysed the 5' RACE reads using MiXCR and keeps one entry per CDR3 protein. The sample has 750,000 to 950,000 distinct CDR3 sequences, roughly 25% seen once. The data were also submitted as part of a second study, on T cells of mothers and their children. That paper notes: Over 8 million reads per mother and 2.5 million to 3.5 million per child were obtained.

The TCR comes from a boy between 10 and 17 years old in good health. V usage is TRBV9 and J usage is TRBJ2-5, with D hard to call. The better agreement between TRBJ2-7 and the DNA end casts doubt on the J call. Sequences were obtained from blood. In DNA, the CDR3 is TGTGCCAGCAGCGTAGAAGGGATTAGCCACGAGCAGTACTTC. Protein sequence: CASSVEGISHEQYF.